This T cell receptor (beta chain) was documented in a study of post-analysis software for immune sequencing data. Unique molecular identifiers featured in each of the TCR beta cDNA libraries. TCRdb independently ran MiXCR on the PCR reads; one entry per CDR3 protein. The sample lists 160,000 or so distinct CDR3 sequences, around 36% seen once, with 25% to 35% in the top ten. Germline-derived CDR1 and CDR2 are LNHNV and YYDKDF (reference sequence). V was clipped by 5 bases and J by 6 bases; unmatched bases: 10. This CDR3 is built from 16 residues. There are a few counts of this clonotype. The material was blood, obtained after autologous hematopoietic stem cell transplantation. The gene calls are TRBV15 and TRBJ2-5; 12 nucleotides agree with TRBD1. The receptor comes from a girl aged 10-17 years with multiple sclerosis. The CDR3 region is CATSLGTGGIRKTQYF. For the CDR3, the DNA is TGTGCCACCAGCCTTGGGACAGGGGGCATCCGTAAGACCCAGTACTTC. The full variable domain, rest sourced from reference TRBV15 and TRBJ2-5, is DAMVIQNPRYQVTQFGKPVTLSCSQTLNHNVMYWYQQKSSQAPKLLFHYYDKDFNNEADTPDNFQSRRPNTSFCFLDIRSPGLGDTAMYLCATSLGTGGIRKTQYFGPGTRLLVL.